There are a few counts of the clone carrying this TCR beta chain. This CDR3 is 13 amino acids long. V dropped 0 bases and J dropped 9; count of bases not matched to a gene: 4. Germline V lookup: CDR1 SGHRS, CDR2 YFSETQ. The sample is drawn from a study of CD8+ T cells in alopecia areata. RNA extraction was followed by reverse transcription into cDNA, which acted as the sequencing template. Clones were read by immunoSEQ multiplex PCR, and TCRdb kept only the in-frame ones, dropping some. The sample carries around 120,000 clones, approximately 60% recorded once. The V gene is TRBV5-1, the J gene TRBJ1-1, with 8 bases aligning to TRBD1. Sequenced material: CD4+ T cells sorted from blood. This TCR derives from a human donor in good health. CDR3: CASSLEGQDQAFF. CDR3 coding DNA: TGCGCCAGCAGCTTGGAGGGACAGGACCAAGCTTTCTTT.